This record covers a single T cell receptor beta chain. After extraction with the RNeasy kit, roughly 0.45 to 1 ug of the RNA was reverse transcribed using random hexamers. TCRdb ran MiXCR on the immunoSEQ multiplex PCR reads and lists one entry per CDR3 protein. This table holds approximately 210,000 distinct CDR3 sequences, 95% found once. TCR beta sequencing was performed on blood CD8+ and CD4+ T cells. These data are taken from a study of CD8 T cells in Susac syndrome. Per the germline V gene, CDR1 is SGHNT and CDR2 is YYREEE (reference sequence). The CDR3 is 12 residues long. Trimming cost V 1 base and J 7 bases, with 8 bases left between them.

Sequencing input: CD4+ T cells from PBMCs. The clonotype originates from a human donor with multiple sclerosis. The gene calls are TRBV5-4 and TRBJ1-1, with D hard to call. CDR3 loop: CASSLSGSEAFF. CDR3 nucleotides: TGTGCCAGCAGCTTGTCTGGGAGTGAAGCTTTCTTT.